This T cell receptor beta chain emerged from a study of cytomegalovirus exposure and HLA in healthy donors. Background on the study: In terms of ancestry, the Caucasian-associated cluster contained roughly 81% of the approximately 400 genotyped donors.

A note on this clone: Its antigen remains unidentified.

Researchers ran the PCR with 60 Vbeta and 13 Jbeta primers. Method: immunoSEQ multiplex PCR; TCRdb's copy keeps in-frame clones and lacks some. The sample has approximately 73,000 clones, roughly 80% seen once. Findings and caveats of the study: High specificity and sensitivity for cytomegalovirus status were reported for the classifier.

The sample comprised PBMCs. This sequence originates from a woman between 40 and 50 years old in good health and CMV-seropositive.

In DNA, the CDR3 is TGTGCCAGCAGCCGGGACAGAAGAAACACCATATATTTT. It codes for CASSRDRRNTIYF. The gene calls are TRBV5-6 and TRBJ1-3, with 7 bases that match TRBD1. Trimming removed 4 bases from V and 5 bases from J; junction bases left unmatched: 3. Germline V gene sequence: CDR1 SGHDT, CDR2 YYEEEE. The CDR3 spans 13 residues.